One sample yielded the 3 T cell receptor beta chains listed below, sequenced in a study of cytotoxic CD8 clonotypes in ibrutinib-treated CLL. Assay used: immunoSEQ multiplex PCR; TCRdb lists only in-frame clones, some missing. The data hold some 120,000 clones, with approximately 80% observed a single time. Material: PBMCs, obtained after 24 months of ibrutinib treatment. All receptors come from a human donor with chronic lymphocytic leukemia.

The chain has TRBV6-5 and TRBJ1-1; 9 positions match TRBD1. The CDR3 loop spans 15 amino acids. CDR1 is MNHEY and CDR2 is SVGAGI in the germline V gene. V lost 5 bases to trimming and J lost 6 bases; unmatched junction nucleotides: 10. Here the CDR3 DNA reads TGTGCCAGCAGTCAAGAACAGGGGGCGCGGGCTGAAGCTTTCTTT. Translating gives CASSQEQGARAEAFF.

In regard to this clone: One junction end does not reproduce the germline sequence, and a read error may be involved. This sequence joins TRBV6-6 and TRBJ1-2, with 11 positions matching TRBD1. The CDR3 is 16 residues long. The germline CDR1 and CDR2 sequences are MNHNY and SVGAGI (reference sequence). The CDR3 DNA reads TGTGCGAGCACCGAAGGACAGGGGGCATGGGGCTATGGCTACACCTTC. Translation gives CASTEGQGAWGYGYTF.

This clone appeared a few times. The chain joins TRBV2 to TRBJ2-2; D remains ambiguous. Germline assignment: CDR1 SNHLY and CDR2 FYNNEI. Trimming removed 2 bases from V and 0 bases from J, with 7 bases in between. The CDR3 has 15 amino acids. DNA for the CDR3: TGTGCCAGCAGTGAACTGACACCGAACACCGGGGAGCTGTTTTTT. It encodes CASSELTPNTGELFF. Full variable domain (rest looked up from reference TRBV2 and TRBJ2-2): EPEVTQTPSHQVTQMGQEVILRCVPISNHLYFYWYRQILGQKVEFLVSFYNNEISEKSEIFDDQFSVERPDGSNFTLKIRSTKLEDSAMYFCASSELTPNTGELFFGEGSRLTVL.